This TCR beta chain comes out of a study of T cell responses to AZD1222 COVID-19 vaccine. Study conclusions and caveats: Clonal diversity may have been underestimated, and the donors were mostly white British, with more females than males.

With regard to this clone: Antigen unknown.

Assay used: immunoSEQ multiplex PCR; TCRdb lists only in-frame clones, some missing. The sample records some 140,000 clones, 80% to 95% being singletons. Losses at the gene ends were 6 bases for V and 7 bases for J; bases not matched to a gene: 8. The CDR3 consists of 13 residues. Germline V gene data show CDR1 as MNHEY and CDR2 as SVGAGI. This sequence joins TRBV6-5 and TRBJ1-2, with TRBD1 matching over 7 bases. The sample here was peripheral blood, taken 28 days after the second AZD1222 dose. This receptor was obtained from an adult who received the AZD1222 COVID-19 vaccine. Written as DNA, the CDR3 is TGTGCCAGCAGGACACAGGGGACGGTTGGCTACACCTTC. Translation gives CASRTQGTVGYTF.